This T cell receptor (beta chain) derives from a study of vaccination and CD4 T cells after COVID-19. Study overall: The makeup of the convalescents was six males and four females, two of them Hispanic.

With respect to this clonotype: The antigen is undetermined.

Regarding treatment: roughly 11-day PBMC culture with coronavirus spike peptide pools or control peptides (ViraFEST assay). CD4+ T cells that came from the unexposed donor were collected before the COVID-19 pandemic (2011-2018). Cultured CD4+ T cell DNA was sequenced using the Oncomine TCR Beta short-read assay. It was from cultured CD4+ T cells that genomic DNA was extracted. TCRdb reprocessed the PCR reads with MiXCR, giving one entry per CDR3 protein. The table records 12,000 or so distinct CDR3 sequences, about 40% of them present only once. This CDR3 comprises 15 residues. Trimming removed 5 bases from V and 2 bases from J; junction bases left unmatched: 7. CDR1 is DFQATT, CDR2 SNEGSKA, per germline (reference sequence).

The sequence was collected from a human donor in good health. Material: CD4+ T cells from blood, cultured in vitro. This chain joins TRBV20-1 and TRBJ2-3; 10 bases agree with TRBD1. In nucleotides, the CDR3 is TGCAGTGCTCCTGACAGGGGGCGATTCACAGATACGCAGTATTTT. Protein product: CSAPDRGRFTDTQYF.